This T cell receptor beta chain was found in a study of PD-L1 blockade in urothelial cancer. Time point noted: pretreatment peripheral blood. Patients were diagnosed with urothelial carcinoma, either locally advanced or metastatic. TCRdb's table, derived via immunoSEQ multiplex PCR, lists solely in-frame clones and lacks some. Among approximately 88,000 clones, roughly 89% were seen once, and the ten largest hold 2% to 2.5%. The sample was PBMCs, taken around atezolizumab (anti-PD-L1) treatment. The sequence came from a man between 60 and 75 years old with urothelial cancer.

The CDR3 protein is CASSLGVSTGELFF. CDR3 DNA: TGTGCCAGCAGCCTCGGGGTCAGCACCGGGGAGCTGTTTTTT. The V call is TRBV11-2, the J call TRBJ2-2, with D possibly TRBD2 on 5 matching bases. The CDR3 is 14 residues long. Germline CDR1 reads SGHAT; CDR2 reads FQNNGV. Trimming removed 5 bases from V and 4 bases from J, with 11 bases in between.